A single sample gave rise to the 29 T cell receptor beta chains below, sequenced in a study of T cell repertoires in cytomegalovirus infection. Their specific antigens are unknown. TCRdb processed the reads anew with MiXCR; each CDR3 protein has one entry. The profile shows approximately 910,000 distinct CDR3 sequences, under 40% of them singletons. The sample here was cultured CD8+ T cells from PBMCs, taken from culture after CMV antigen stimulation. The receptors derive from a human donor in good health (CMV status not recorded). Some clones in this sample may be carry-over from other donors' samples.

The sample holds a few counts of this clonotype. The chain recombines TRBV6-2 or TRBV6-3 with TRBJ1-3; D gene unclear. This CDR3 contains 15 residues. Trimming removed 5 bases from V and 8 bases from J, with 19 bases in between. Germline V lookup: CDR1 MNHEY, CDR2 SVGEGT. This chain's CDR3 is CASSPRWTNPDTIYF. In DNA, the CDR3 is TGTGCCAGCAGTCCCCGGTGGACCAACCCGGACACCATATATTTT.

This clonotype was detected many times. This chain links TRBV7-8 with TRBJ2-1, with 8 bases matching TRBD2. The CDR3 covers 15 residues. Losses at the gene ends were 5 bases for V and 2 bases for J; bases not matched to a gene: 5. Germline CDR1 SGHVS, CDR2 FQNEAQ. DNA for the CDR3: TGTGCCAGCAGCAAGACGGGGGGGACCTACAATGAGCAGTTCTTC. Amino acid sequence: CASSKTGGTYNEQFF.

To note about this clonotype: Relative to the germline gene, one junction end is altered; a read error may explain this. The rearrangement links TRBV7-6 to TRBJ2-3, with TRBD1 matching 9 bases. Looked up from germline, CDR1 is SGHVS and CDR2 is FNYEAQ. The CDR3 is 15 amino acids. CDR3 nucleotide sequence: TGTGTCAGCAGCTTAGGACAGGGGAGCACAGATACGCAGTATTTT. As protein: CVSSLGQGSTDTQYF.

This CDR3 reads CSAREYNRGDGYTF. CDR3 sequence (DNA): TGCAGTGCTAGAGAATATAACAGGGGAGATGGCTACACCTTC. V and J are TRBV20-1 and TRBJ1-2, with TRBD1 matching over 7 bases. In germline, CDR1 is DFQATT, CDR2 SNEGSKA (reference sequence). The junction had 7 bases not matched to a gene; V was cut back by 0 bases and J by 6 bases. This CDR3 is built from 14 residues.

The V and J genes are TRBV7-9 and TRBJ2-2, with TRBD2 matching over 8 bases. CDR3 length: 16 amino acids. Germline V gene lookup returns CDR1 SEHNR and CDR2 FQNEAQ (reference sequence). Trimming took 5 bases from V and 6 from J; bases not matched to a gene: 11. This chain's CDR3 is CASSRSGTRNPGELFF. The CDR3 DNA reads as TGTGCCAGCAGCCGTTCCGGGACTAGGAATCCCGGGGAGCTGTTTTTT.

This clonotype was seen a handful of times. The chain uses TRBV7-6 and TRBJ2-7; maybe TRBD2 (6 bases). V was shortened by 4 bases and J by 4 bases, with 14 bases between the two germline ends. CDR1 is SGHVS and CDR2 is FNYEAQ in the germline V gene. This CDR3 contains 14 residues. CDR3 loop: CASSSGSGAYEQYF. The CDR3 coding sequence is TGTGCCAGCAGCTCCGGGTCGGGAGCTTACGAGCAGTACTTC.

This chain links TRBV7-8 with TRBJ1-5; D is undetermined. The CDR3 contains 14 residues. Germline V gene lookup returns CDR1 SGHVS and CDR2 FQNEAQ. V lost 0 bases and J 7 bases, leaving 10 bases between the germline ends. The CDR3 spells CASSLAFPSQPQHF. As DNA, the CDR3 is TGTGCCAGCAGCTTAGCGTTTCCCTCACAGCCCCAGCATTTT.

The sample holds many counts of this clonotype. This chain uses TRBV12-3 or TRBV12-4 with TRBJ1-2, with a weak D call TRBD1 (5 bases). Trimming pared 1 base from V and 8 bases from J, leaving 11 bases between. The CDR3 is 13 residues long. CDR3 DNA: TGTGCCAGCAGTTTAGGCAGGGTAGGCGGCTACACCTTC. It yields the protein CASSLGRVGGYTF.

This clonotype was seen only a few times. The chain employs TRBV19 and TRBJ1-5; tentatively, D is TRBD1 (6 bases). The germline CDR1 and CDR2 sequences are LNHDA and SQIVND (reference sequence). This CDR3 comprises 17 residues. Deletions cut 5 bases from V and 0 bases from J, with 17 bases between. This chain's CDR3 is CASSADSLGYSNQPQHF. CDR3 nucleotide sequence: TGTGCCAGTAGTGCGGACAGCCTCGGGTATAGCAATCAGCCCCAGCATTTT.

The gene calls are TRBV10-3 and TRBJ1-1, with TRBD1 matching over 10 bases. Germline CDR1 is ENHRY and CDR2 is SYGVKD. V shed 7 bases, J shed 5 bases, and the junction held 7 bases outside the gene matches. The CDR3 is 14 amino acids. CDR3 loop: CAIMPRDRGTEAFF. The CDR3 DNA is TGTGCCATCATGCCTCGGGACAGGGGAACTGAAGCTTTCTTT.

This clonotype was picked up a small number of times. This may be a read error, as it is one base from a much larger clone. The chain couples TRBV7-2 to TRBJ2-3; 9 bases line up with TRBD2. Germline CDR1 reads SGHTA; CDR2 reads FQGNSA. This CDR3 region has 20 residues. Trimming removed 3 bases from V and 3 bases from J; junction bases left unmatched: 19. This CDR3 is CASSLNHINGGGAVTDTQYF. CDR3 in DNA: TGTGCCAGCAGCTTGAACCACATAAATGGCGGGGGGGCCGTGACAGATACGCAGTATTTT.

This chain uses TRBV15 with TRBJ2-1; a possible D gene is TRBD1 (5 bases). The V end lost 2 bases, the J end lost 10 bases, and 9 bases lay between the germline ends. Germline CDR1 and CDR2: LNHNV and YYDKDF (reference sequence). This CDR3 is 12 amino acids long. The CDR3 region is CATSRLQEEQFF. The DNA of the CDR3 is TGTGCCACCAGCAGACTACAGGAAGAGCAGTTCTTC.

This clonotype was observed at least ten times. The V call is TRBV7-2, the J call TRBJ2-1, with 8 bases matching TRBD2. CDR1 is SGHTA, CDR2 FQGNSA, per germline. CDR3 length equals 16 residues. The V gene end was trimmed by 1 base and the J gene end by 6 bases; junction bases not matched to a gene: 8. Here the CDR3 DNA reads TGTGCCAGCAGCTTAGTCGGGGGGGCGCGTAGCAATGAGCAGTTCTTC. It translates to CASSLVGGARSNEQFF.

CDR3 nucleotides: TGCGCCAGCAGCCACGGCACCGCTGAAGCTTTCTTT. Encoded protein: CASSHGTAEAFF. This rearrangement joins TRBV4-1 to TRBJ1-1; D is ambiguous. Germline assignment: CDR1 MGHRA and CDR2 YSYEKL. V lost 3 bases to trimming and J lost 6 bases, with 8 bases between them. This CDR3 contains 12 residues.

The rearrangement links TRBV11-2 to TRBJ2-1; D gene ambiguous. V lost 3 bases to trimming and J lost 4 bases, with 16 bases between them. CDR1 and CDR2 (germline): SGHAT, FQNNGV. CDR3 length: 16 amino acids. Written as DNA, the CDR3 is TGTGCCAGCAGCTTCAACTACGATAAGCGATACAATGAGCAGTTCTTC. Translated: CASSFNYDKRYNEQFF.

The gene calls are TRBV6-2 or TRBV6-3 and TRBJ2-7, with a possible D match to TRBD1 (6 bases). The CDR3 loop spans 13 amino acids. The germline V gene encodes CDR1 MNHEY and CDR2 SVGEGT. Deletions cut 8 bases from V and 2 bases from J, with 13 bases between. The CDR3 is CASARGTPYEQYV. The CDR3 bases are TGTGCCAGCGCCCGAGGGACACCCTACGAGCAGTACGTC.

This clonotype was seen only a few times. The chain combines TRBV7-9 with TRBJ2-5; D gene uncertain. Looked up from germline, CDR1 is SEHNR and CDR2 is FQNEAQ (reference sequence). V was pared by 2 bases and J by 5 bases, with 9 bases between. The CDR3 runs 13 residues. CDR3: CASSLKAWETQYF. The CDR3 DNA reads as TGTGCCAGCAGCTTAAAGGCCTGGGAGACCCAGTACTTC.

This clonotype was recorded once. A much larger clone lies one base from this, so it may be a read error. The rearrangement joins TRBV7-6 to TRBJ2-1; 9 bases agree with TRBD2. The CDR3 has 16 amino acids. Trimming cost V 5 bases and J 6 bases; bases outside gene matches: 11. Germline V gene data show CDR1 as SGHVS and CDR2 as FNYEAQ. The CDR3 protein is CASSPLGGGVANEQFF. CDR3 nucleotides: TGTGCCAGCAGCCCCCTGGGCGGGGGGGTCGCCAATGAGCAGTTCTTC. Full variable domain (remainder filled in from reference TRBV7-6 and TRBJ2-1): GAGVSQSPRYKVTKRGQDVALRCDPISGHVSLYWYRQALGQGPEFLTYFNYEAQQDKSGLPNDRFSAERPEGSISTLTIQRTEQRDSAMYRCASSPLGGGVANEQFFGPGTRLTVL.

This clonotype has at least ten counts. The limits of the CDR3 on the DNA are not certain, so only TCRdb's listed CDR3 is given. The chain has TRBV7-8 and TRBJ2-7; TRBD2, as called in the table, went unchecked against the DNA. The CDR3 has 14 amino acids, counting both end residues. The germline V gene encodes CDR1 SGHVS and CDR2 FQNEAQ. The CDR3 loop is CASSWDSLSWEQYV.

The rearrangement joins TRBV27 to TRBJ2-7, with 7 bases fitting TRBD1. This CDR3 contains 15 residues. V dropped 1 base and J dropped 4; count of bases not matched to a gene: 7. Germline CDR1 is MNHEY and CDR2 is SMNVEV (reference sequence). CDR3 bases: TGTGCCAGCAGTTTATTAGGACAGGATGGGTACGAGCAGTACTTC. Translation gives CASSLLGQDGYEQYF.

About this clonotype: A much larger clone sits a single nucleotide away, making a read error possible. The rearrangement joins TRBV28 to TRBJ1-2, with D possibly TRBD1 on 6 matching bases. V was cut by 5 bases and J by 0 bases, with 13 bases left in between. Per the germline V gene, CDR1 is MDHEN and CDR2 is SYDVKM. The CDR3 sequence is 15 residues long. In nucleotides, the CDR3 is TGTGCCAGCAGTCACTACACAGGGTCTAACTATGGCTACACCTTC. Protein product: CASSHYTGSNYGYTF.

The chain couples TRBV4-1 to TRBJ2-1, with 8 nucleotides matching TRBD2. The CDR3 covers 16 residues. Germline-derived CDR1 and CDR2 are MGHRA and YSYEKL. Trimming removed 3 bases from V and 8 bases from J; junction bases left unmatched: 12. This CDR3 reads CASSHPTQTSDDEQFF. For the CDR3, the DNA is TGCGCCAGCAGCCATCCTACTCAGACTAGCGACGATGAGCAGTTCTTC.

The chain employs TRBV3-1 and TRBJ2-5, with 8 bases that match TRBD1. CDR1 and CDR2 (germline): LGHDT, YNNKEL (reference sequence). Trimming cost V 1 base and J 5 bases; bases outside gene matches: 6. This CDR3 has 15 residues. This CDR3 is CASSQGTGRYETQYF. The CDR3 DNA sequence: TGTGCCAGCAGCCAAGGGACAGGGCGGTACGAGACCCAGTACTTC.

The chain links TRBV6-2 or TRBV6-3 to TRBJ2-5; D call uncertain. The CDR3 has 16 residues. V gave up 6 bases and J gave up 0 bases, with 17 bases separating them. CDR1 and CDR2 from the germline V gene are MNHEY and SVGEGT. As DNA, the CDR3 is TGTGCCAGCAGCGACCTCTCAGGCGGAGACCAAGAGACCCAGTACTTC. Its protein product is CASSDLSGGDQETQYF.

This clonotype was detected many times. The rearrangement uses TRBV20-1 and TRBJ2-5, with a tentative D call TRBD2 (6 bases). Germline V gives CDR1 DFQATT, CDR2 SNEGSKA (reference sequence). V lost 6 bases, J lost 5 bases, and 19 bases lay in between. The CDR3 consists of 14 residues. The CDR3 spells CSAFLRDLMETQYF. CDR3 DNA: TGCAGTGCCTTCTTGAGGGACTTGATGGAGACCCAGTACTTC.

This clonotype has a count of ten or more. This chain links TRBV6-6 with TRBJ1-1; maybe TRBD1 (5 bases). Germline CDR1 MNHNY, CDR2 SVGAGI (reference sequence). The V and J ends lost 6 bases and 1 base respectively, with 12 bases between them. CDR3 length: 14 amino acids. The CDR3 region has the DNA TGTGCCAGCAGCTATACAGGAGGGAACACTGAAGCTTTCTTT. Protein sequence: CASSYTGGNTEAFF.

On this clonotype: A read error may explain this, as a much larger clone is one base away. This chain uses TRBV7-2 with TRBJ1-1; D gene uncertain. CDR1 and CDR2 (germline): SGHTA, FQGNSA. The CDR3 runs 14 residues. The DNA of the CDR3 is TGTGTCAGCAGCAGCGACCCAAATTACACTGAAGCTTTCTTT. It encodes CVSSSDPNYTEAFF.

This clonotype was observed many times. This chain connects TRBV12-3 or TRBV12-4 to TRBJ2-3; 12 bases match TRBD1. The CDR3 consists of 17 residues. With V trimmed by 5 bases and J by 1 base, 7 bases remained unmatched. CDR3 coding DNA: TGTGCCAGCAGTCCGAGGGACAGGGGGCGCGGCACAGATACGCAGTATTTT. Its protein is CASSPRDRGRGTDTQYF.

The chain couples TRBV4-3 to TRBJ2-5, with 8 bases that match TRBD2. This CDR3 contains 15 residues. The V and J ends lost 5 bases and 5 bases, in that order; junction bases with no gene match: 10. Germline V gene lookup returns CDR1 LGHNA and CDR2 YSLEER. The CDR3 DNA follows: TGCGCCAGCAGCTCCCGGGGGGGGGCCCGGGAGACCCAGTACTTC. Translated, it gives CASSSRGGARETQYF.